This T cell receptor (beta chain) is from a study of Graves' ophthalmopathy and Graves' hyperthyroidism. Germline V gives CDR1 SGHRS, CDR2 YFSETQ. The V end lost 1 base, the J end lost 3 bases, and 11 bases lay between the germline ends. CDR3 length equals 14 residues. TCR beta CDR3 amplification used RNA transcripts. First-round RT-PCR with HTBI primers preceded a second-round multiplex PCR. TCRdb recomputed calls from the multiplex PCR reads with MiXCR, one row per CDR3 protein. The sample carries hundreds of thousands of distinct CDR3 sequences, approximately 21% recorded once. This clonotype was recorded many times.

The material sequenced was peripheral blood. The origin of this receptor is a woman younger than 30 with stable Graves' hyperthyroidism. Some clones in this sample may be carry-over from other donors' samples. This chain uses TRBV5-1 with TRBJ2-7; D is possibly TRBD2 (6 bases). The CDR3 DNA sequence: TGCGCCAGCAGCTTGTTCGGGGGACTCTACGAGCAGTACTTC. Encoded protein: CASSLFGGLYEQYF.